Included here is one T cell receptor beta chain sequence, with context. No antigen is known for it. The data were obtained in a study of T cells in Graves' hyperthyroidism and ophthalmopathy. Study-wide results and caveats: Most thyroid-expanded clonotypes above 0.001 were also found in blood.

Looked up from germline, CDR1 is SGHVS and CDR2 is FNYEAQ. The CDR3 loop spans 14 amino acids. Trimming took 7 bases from V and 5 from J; bases not matched to a gene: 5. What was amplified from RNA transcripts were TCR beta CDR3 regions. First-round RT-PCR targeting the TCR CDR3 was performed with the HTBI primer set. TCRdb analysed the multiplex PCR reads with MiXCR anew, one entry per CDR3 protein. This repertoire shows 250,000 to 300,000 distinct CDR3 sequences, roughly 13% found once; its top ten account for approximately 7.9%. Exclusion criteria comprised uncontrolled infection, other autoimmune disease, pregnancy or lactation.

This clonotype originated in a middle-aged woman with Graves' hyperthyroidism. The sequencing input was blood. The chain has TRBV7-6 and TRBJ1-4, with 9 bases aligning to TRBD1. CDR3 nucleotide sequence: TGTGCCAGCAAGGCCGGGACAGGGAATGAAAAACTGTTTTTT. It yields the protein CASKAGTGNEKLFF.